One sample yielded the 29 T cell receptor beta chains listed below, sequenced in a study of blood T cells in healthy people across ages. With a J-beta primer mix and a sample-barcoded 5' primer, a second PCR ran about 7 to 12 cycles. A single record per CDR3 protein comes from TCRdb applying MiXCR to the 5' RACE reads. The sample carries 650,000 to 700,000 distinct CDR3 sequences, roughly half recorded once. Sequences were obtained from blood. The receptors were sampled from a woman aged 80 or over in good health.

The gene calls are TRBV29-1 and TRBJ2-3, with D possibly matching TRBD1 (5 bases). Trimming cost V 0 bases and J 1 base, with 14 bases left between them. Germline V gene lookup returns CDR1 SQVTM and CDR2 ANQGSEA. CDR3 length: 16 amino acids. CDR3 bases: TGCAGCGTTGAAGATCCTACTGGCAGGGGCACAGATACGCAGTATTTT. As protein: CSVEDPTGRGTDTQYF.

The rearrangement uses TRBV20-1 and TRBJ2-2; 8 bases map to TRBD2. Germline CDR1 reads DFQATT; CDR2 reads SNEGSKA (reference sequence). Losses at the gene ends were 7 bases for V and 2 bases for J; bases not matched to a gene: 3. The CDR3 has 13 amino acids. The DNA for the CDR3 is TGCAGTGTAGCGGGGATAAACACCGGGGAGCTGTTTTTT. This sequence encodes CSVAGINTGELFF.

The chain employs TRBV29-1 and TRBJ2-1, with D perhaps TRBD2 (7 bases). CDR1 is SQVTM, CDR2 ANQGSEA, per germline. V lost 5 bases to trimming and J lost 7 bases, with 12 bases between them. This CDR3 is built from 12 residues. CDR3 DNA: TGCAGCGTTTACAGGGAGGGGAATGAGCAGTTCTTC. Protein product: CSVYREGNEQFF.

The chain combines TRBV10-3 with TRBJ1-5; D unclear. V lost 8 bases and J lost 3, with 5 bases in between. This CDR3 has 11 amino acids. Germline CDR1 ENHRY, CDR2 SYGVKD. The CDR3 loop reads CAIGPNQPQHF. The DNA of the CDR3 is TGTGCCATCGGCCCCAATCAGCCCCAGCATTTT.

The chain has TRBV30 and TRBJ2-2, with D hard to call. This CDR3 comprises 12 residues. V was pared by 0 bases and J by 7 bases, with 6 bases between. CDR1 and CDR2 (germline): GTSNPN, SVGIG (reference sequence). This CDR3 is CAWSVRNGELFF. The CDR3 DNA reads as TGTGCCTGGAGTGTAAGAAACGGGGAGCTGTTTTTT.

V is TRBV20-1 and J is TRBJ2-7, with D perhaps assigned TRBD1 or TRBD2 (7 bases each). Trimming removed 6 bases at V and 1 base at J, with 13 bases between. This CDR3 region has 13 residues. The V gene's germline CDR1 is DFQATT and CDR2 SNEGSKA (reference sequence). CDR3 in amino acids: CSAAGQYSYEQYF. Here the CDR3 DNA reads TGCAGTGCAGCGGGACAGTATTCCTACGAGCAGTACTTC.

This clonotype was counted many times. The chain employs TRBV5-5 and TRBJ2-7; 7 bases fit TRBD1. This CDR3 has 15 amino acids. CDR1 and CDR2 from the germline V gene are SGHKS and YYEKEE (reference sequence). V was clipped by 0 bases and J by 3 bases; unmatched bases: 6. The DNA for the CDR3 is TGTGCCAGCAGCTTGGTACAGGGGATTTACTACGAGCAGTACTTC. As protein: CASSLVQGIYYEQYF. The variable domain in full, completed from reference TRBV5-5 and TRBJ2-7, reads DAGVTQSPTHLIKTRGQQVTLRCSPISGHKSVSWYQQVLGQGPQFIFQYYEKEERGRGNFPDRFSARQFPNYSSELNVNALLLGDSALYLCASSLVQGIYYEQYFGPGTRLTVT.

The gene calls are TRBV12-3 or TRBV12-4 and TRBJ1-1; the match to TRBD1 covers 9 bases. V lost 8 bases to trimming and J lost 8 bases; unmatched junction nucleotides: 6. CDR3 size: 12 residues. The CDR3: CASSTGGGEAFF. CDR3 bases: TGTGCCAGCTCGACAGGGGGAGGGGAAGCTTTCTTT.

The chain uses TRBV24-1 and TRBJ2-3; 8 nucleotides agree with TRBD2. There are 17 residues in the CDR3. Germline V lookup: CDR1 KGHDR, CDR2 SFDVKD. V gave up 0 bases and J gave up 2 bases; unmatched junction bases: 6. The CDR3 reads CATSDLASGGPTDTQYF. The DNA for the CDR3 is TGTGCCACCAGTGATTTGGCGAGCGGGGGACCCACAGATACGCAGTATTTT.

This clonotype has at least ten counts. This rearrangement joins TRBV12-3 or TRBV12-4 to TRBJ1-2; D remains unclear. The CDR3 has 12 residues. The V end was cut by 8 bases, the J end by 8 bases, with 15 bases between. CDR3 region: CASSFRRGGYTF. CDR3 nucleotide sequence: TGTGCCAGCTCCTTTCGACGGGGAGGCTACACCTTC.

This clonotype was counted between two and nine times. J is TRBJ2-7 and V is TRBV18, with D possibly being TRBD1 (5 bases). The V gene's germline CDR1 is KGHSH and CDR2 LQKENI. There are 13 residues in the CDR3. V lost 5 bases, J lost 3 bases, and 11 bases lay in between. The CDR3 DNA reads as TGTGCCAGCTCAAGGACAAGCAACTACGAGCAGTACTTC. Translating it yields CASSRTSNYEQYF.

With regard to this clonotype: Given a much more abundant clone one base away, this may be a read error. This chain uses TRBV5-1 with TRBJ2-1, with D perhaps TRBD2 (5 bases). CDR3 length: 15 amino acids. Germline V lookup: CDR1 SGHRS, CDR2 YFSETQ. The CDR3 DNA reads as TGCGCCAGCAGCTTGGCCTCGGGGTACTACGATGAGCAGTTCTTC. Its protein product is CASSLASGYYDEQFF.

This chain connects TRBV20-1 to TRBJ1-1; the D is unclear. The CDR3 totals 14 residues. V dropped 3 bases and J dropped 1 base, with 12 bases sitting between them. Germline assignment: CDR1 DFQATT and CDR2 SNEGSKA (reference sequence). CDR3 amino acids: CSARNPAGNTEAFF. The CDR3 DNA sequence: TGCAGTGCTAGGAACCCGGCTGGGAACACTGAAGCTTTCTTT.

This clonotype was detected only once. This chain links TRBV5-1 with TRBJ2-7; no clear D gene. V lost 2 bases to trimming and J lost 0 bases, with 9 bases between them. From germline, CDR1 is SGHRS and CDR2 YFSETQ. The CDR3 is 14 residues long. CDR3 region: CASSFIQSSYEQYF. DNA of the CDR3: TGCGCCAGCAGCTTTATTCAGAGCTCCTACGAGCAGTACTTC.

The V and J genes are TRBV29-1 and TRBJ1-2; TRBD1 matches 7 bases. CDR3 length: 13 amino acids. The V gene end was trimmed by 4 bases and the J gene end by 8 bases; junction bases not matched to a gene: 10. Germline V gene lookup returns CDR1 SQVTM and CDR2 ANQGSEA. The CDR3 DNA follows: TGCAGCGTTGCTAAAGGGGGCGCGGAGGGCTACACCTTC. It is translated as CSVAKGGAEGYTF.

This rearrangement joins TRBV20-1 to TRBJ2-3, with 10 bases fitting TRBD2. This CDR3 region has 15 residues. J gave up 2 bases and V 4 bases, and 6 bases lay outside the gene matches. Germline V gene sequence: CDR1 DFQATT, CDR2 SNEGSKA (reference sequence). The CDR3 sequence: CSANVLAGDTDTQYF. The CDR3 nucleotides read TGCAGTGCTAACGTTCTAGCGGGGGACACAGATACGCAGTATTTT.

With respect to this clonotype: An end of the junction does not agree with germline; a read error may underlie this. This chain uses TRBV28 with TRBJ2-3; 7 nucleotides align to TRBD1. Germline-derived CDR1 and CDR2 are MDHEN and SYDVKM. The CDR3 is made up of 17 amino acids. CDR3 sequence (DNA): TGTGCCAACAGTTTTCGGACAGGAACAGTGGGCATAGATACGCAGTATTTT. Residues: CANSFRTGTVGIDTQYF. Variable domain in full (rest from reference TRBV28 and TRBJ2-3): DVKVTQSSRYLVKRTGEKVFLECVQDMDHENMFWYRQDPGLGLRLIYFSYDVKMKEKGDIPEGYSVSREKKERFSLILESASTNQTSMYLCANSFRTGTVGIDTQYFGPGTRLTVL.

This sequence joins TRBV20-1 and TRBJ2-7, with unresolved D. The CDR3 has 13 residues. The germline V and J ends were trimmed by 6 bases and 2 bases, with 14 bases remaining between them. Germline assignment: CDR1 DFQATT and CDR2 SNEGSKA (reference sequence). Written as DNA, the CDR3 is TGCAGTGCCGAAGAGGACGGCACCTACGAGCAGTACTTC. Amino acid sequence: CSAEEDGTYEQYF.

This chain connects TRBV12-3 or TRBV12-4 to TRBJ1-4, with TRBD1 matching 8 bases. The CDR3 is made up of 15 amino acids. The V gene end was trimmed by 7 bases and the J gene end by 2 bases; junction bases not matched to a gene: 6. Written as DNA, the CDR3 is TGTGCCAGCATTCTAGGACAGGGCACTAATGAAAAACTGTTTTTT. Its protein product is CASILGQGTNEKLFF.

On this clonotype: This sequence may be a read error, since a much larger clone differs from it by one base. The gene calls are TRBV10-3 and TRBJ2-5; 8 bases line up with TRBD1. The germline CDR1 and CDR2 sequences are ENHRY and SYGVKD. The CDR3 has 14 amino acids. DNA of the CDR3: TGTGCCATCAGTGATAGGACAGGGTACGAGACCCAGTGCTTC. As protein: CAISDRTGYETQCF.

To note about this clonotype: A clone one base away is much larger, so this may be a read error. The chain has TRBV6-6 and TRBJ2-4, with D hard to call. The CDR3 has 13 amino acids. Germline loops: CDR1 MNHNY, CDR2 SVGAGI (reference sequence). V was shortened by 4 bases and J by 13 bases, with 17 bases between the two germline ends. The CDR3 here is CASSLRWENEQYF. In nucleotides, the CDR3 is TGTGCCAGCAGTTTACGATGGGAAAATGAGCAGTACTTC.

The chain has TRBV20-1 and TRBJ1-5; maybe TRBD1 (5 bases). This CDR3 has 12 amino acids. Trimming shortened V by 5 bases and J by 6 bases, and 11 bases separated the two germline ends. Germline CDR1 DFQATT, CDR2 SNEGSKA (reference sequence). The CDR3 here is CSAGMGGQPQHF. The CDR3 bases are TGCAGTGCTGGGATGGGGGGTCAGCCCCAGCATTTT.

This clonotype was seen more than once but under ten times. The chain has TRBV5-1 and TRBJ1-1, with a tentative D call TRBD1 (5 bases). V lost 2 bases and J 5 bases, leaving 13 bases between the germline ends. The length of the CDR3 is 14 residues. Germline CDR1 reads SGHRS; CDR2 reads YFSETQ. CDR3 nucleotide sequence: TGCGCCAGCAGCTTCGGGGGGGGTTGGACTGAAGCTTTCTTT. Translating gives CASSFGGGWTEAFF.

V and J are TRBV4-3 and TRBJ2-3; 11 bases match TRBD2. V lost 4 bases and J lost 2; bases outside the gene matches: 11. This CDR3 has 18 residues. CDR1 LGHNA and CDR2 YSLEER come from the germline V gene. For the CDR3, the DNA is TGCGCCAGCAGCCCAAGGGCAATAGCGGGGGGGAACACAGATACGCAGTATTTT. Translated: CASSPRAIAGGNTDTQYF.

V gene TRBV4-1 combines with J gene TRBJ2-3; the D call may be TRBD1 or TRBD2 (5 bases each). Trimming took off 0 bases at V and 4 bases at J, with 8 bases between the two ends. CDR1 is MGHRA, CDR2 YSYEKL, per germline. The CDR3 sequence is 14 residues long. CDR3: CASSQDRGADTQYF. The CDR3 DNA reads as TGCGCCAGCAGCCAAGATAGAGGGGCAGATACGCAGTATTTT.

This clonotype came up once. The V call is TRBV3-1, the J call TRBJ2-1; the D gene is possibly TRBD2 (5 bases). CDR3 length: 15 amino acids. Germline lookup yields CDR1 LGHDT and CDR2 YNNKEL (reference sequence). The ends were cut back, 5 bases at V and 7 bases at J, with 18 bases in the middle. CDR3 sequence (DNA): TGTGCCAGCAGCAAACTAGAATCCCCTGGGAATGAGCAGTTCTTC. Its protein product is CASSKLESPGNEQFF.

This chain uses TRBV12-3 or TRBV12-4 with TRBJ2-3; TRBD1 might be the D (6 bases). The V gene lost 5 bases and the J gene lost 0 bases, with 12 bases spanning the gap. This CDR3 has 15 amino acids. The CDR3 reads CASSKTGPSTDTQYF. CDR3 bases: TGTGCCAGCAGTAAGACAGGTCCTAGCACAGATACGCAGTATTTT.

V and J are TRBV10-2 and TRBJ2-5; the match to TRBD2 covers 7 bases. The V gene end was trimmed by 6 bases and the J gene end by 11 bases; junction bases not matched to a gene: 12. The CDR3 is 13 residues long. Germline V gene lookup returns CDR1 WSHSY and CDR2 SAAADI. This CDR3 reads CASRVARGNVQYF. CDR3 DNA: TGCGCCAGCAGAGTAGCGCGGGGGAATGTGCAGTACTTC.

This clonotype was detected a few times. This chain connects TRBV9 to TRBJ2-1, with 9 bases that match TRBD2. Germline-derived CDR1 and CDR2 are SGDLS and YYNGEE. Losses at the gene ends were 0 bases for V and 5 bases for J; bases not matched to a gene: 6. The CDR3 loop spans 16 amino acids. The CDR3 protein is CASSVASGNVHNEQFF. CDR3 bases: TGTGCCAGCAGCGTAGCTAGCGGGAATGTCCACAATGAGCAGTTCTTC.